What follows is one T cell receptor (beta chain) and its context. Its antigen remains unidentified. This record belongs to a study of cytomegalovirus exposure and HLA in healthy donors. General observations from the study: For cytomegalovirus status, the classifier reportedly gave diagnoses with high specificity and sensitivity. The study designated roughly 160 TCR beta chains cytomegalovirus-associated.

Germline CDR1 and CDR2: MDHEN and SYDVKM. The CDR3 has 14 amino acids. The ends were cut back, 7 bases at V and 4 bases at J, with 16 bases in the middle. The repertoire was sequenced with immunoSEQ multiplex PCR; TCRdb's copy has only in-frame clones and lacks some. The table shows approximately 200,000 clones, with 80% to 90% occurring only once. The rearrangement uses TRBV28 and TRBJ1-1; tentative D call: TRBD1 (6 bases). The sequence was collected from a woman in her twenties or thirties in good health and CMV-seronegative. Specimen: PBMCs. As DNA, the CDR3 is TGTGCCAGCATCCTCAGGGTAGGGGGCACTGAAGCTTTCTTT. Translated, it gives CASILRVGGTEAFF. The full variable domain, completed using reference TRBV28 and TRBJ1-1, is DVKVTQSSRYLVKRTGEKVFLECVQDMDHENMFWYRQDPGLGLRLIYFSYDVKMKEKGDIPEGYSVSREKKERFSLILESASTNQTSMYLCASILRVGGTEAFFGQGTRLTVV.